This T cell receptor beta chain appears in the sequencing data of a study of PD-1 blockade in classical Hodgkin lymphoma. Study-level results: Patients with a complete response exhibited baseline diversity comparable to newly diagnosed patients. Patients excluded were those beginning nivolumab under 1 year after ASCT. Significant TCR diversity gains by C4D1 occurred in CD4+ but not CD8+ cells.

Germline assignment: CDR1 SGHTA and CDR2 FQGNSA. Trimming removed 5 bases from V and 5 bases from J, with 13 bases in between. The CDR3 is 14 residues long. No patient escaped relapse after autologous stem cell transplantation, and brentuximab vedotin exposure varied. Complete response, partial response or progressive disease constituted the best responses recorded. Only in-frame clones appear in the TCRdb table, and some are missing; sequencing was by immunoSEQ multiplex PCR. The table includes just over 25,000 clones, under 90% detected once. As regards this clone: Its antigen remains unknown.

This TCR came from a human donor with classical Hodgkin lymphoma. The source material was peripheral blood mononuclear cells (PBMCs), sampled at baseline. The rearrangement uses TRBV7-2 and TRBJ2-1; the D is unclear. CDR3 in DNA: TGTGCCAGCAGCCCCCGCCGAACAAACAATGAGCAGTTCTTC. This codes for CASSPRRTNNEQFF.